This entry lists 17 T cell receptor beta chains sequenced from one sample in a study of Graves' ophthalmopathy and Graves' hyperthyroidism. TCR beta CDR3 regions were amplified from RNA transcripts. RT-PCR in the first round used HTBI primers; a second-round multiplex PCR followed. From the multiplex PCR reads, TCRdb called clonotypes with MiXCR, one entry per CDR3 protein. The sample comprises roughly 500,000 distinct CDR3 sequences, approximately 15% of which are singletons, and roughly 10% rests with the top ten. Specimen: blood. The receptors stem from a woman between 25 and 40 years old with Graves' ophthalmopathy.

There are many counts of this clonotype. The chain carries TRBV20-1 and TRBJ2-4; TRBD2 is a possible D gene (6 bases). CDR1 and CDR2 (germline): DFQATT, SNEGSKA (reference sequence). Trimming left V 7 bases short and J 2 bases short, with 15 bases between. The CDR3 has 14 amino acids. DNA of the CDR3: TGCAGTGGGACGGGCGGGGCCACCAAAAACATTCAGTACTTC. It is translated as CSGTGGATKNIQYF.

This clonotype was detected ten times or more. The rearrangement links TRBV28 to TRBJ1-2; D unclear. The V and J ends lost 8 bases and 8 bases respectively, with 15 bases between them. The CDR3 contains 12 residues. In germline, CDR1 is MDHEN, CDR2 SYDVKM. The CDR3 reads CASGLRAIGYTF. The CDR3 region has the DNA TGTGCCAGCGGGTTAAGGGCGATAGGCTACACCTTC.

This clonotype was counted many times. This chain links TRBV19 with TRBJ1-5; D may be TRBD1 (5 bases). The CDR3 has 14 amino acids. The germline gives CDR1 LNHDA, CDR2 SQIVND (reference sequence). V was pared by 7 bases and J by 5 bases, with 15 bases between. As DNA, the CDR3 is TGTGCCAGTACGTCAGGGTGGACGGATCAGCCCCAGCATTTT. It yields the protein CASTSGWTDQPQHF. The variable domain in full, with the rest retrieved from reference TRBV19 and TRBJ1-5, is DGGITQSPKYLFRKEGQNVTLSCEQNLNHDAMYWYRQDPGQGLRLIYYSQIVNDFQKGDIAEGYSVSREKKESFPLTVTSAQKNPTAFYLCASTSGWTDQPQHFGDGTRLSIL.

This chain joins TRBV30 and TRBJ1-6; tentative D call: TRBD1 (5 bases). In germline, CDR1 is GTSNPN, CDR2 SVGIG (reference sequence). There are 15 residues in the CDR3. The DNA for the CDR3 is TGTGCTCTGAGGGGCGGAGTCTCCTATAATTCACCCCTCCACTTT. Protein sequence: CALRGGVSYNSPLHF.

This clonotype showed up many times. The chain employs TRBV27 and TRBJ2-7; either TRBD1 or TRBD2 may fit D (5 bases each). V lost 5 bases to trimming and J lost 2 bases, with 13 bases between them. In germline, CDR1 is MNHEY, CDR2 SMNVEV (reference sequence). CDR3 length equals 14 residues. DNA for the CDR3: TGTGCCAGCAGTATAACCGGGACCACCTACGAGCAGTACTTC. Its translation is CASSITGTTYEQYF.

J is TRBJ2-2 and V is TRBV30; 7 bases are shared with TRBD1. Germline lookup yields CDR1 GTSNPN and CDR2 SVGIG (reference sequence). J lost 6 bases, V lost 2 bases, and 9 bases had no gene match. This CDR3 comprises 15 residues. In DNA, the CDR3 is TGTGCCTGGAGTAACTCGGACAGGCAAGCCGGGGAGCTGTTTTTT. Protein sequence: CAWSNSDRQAGELFF.

This clonotype was found a few times. In DNA form, the CDR3 reads TGCAGTGCTAGACTCCGGGAGGTGACCTACGAGCAGTACTTC. This codes for CSARLREVTYEQYF. The chain combines TRBV20-1 with TRBJ2-7; the match to TRBD2 covers 7 bases. V gave up 2 bases and J gave up 2 bases; unmatched junction bases: 6. The CDR3 loop spans 14 amino acids. Germline loops: CDR1 DFQATT, CDR2 SNEGSKA (reference sequence).

Ten or more counts support this clonotype. V usage is TRBV6-1 and J usage is TRBJ2-7; 12 bases match TRBD2. With V trimmed by 6 bases and J by 2 bases, 8 bases remained unmatched. CDR1 is MNHNS and CDR2 is SASEGT in the germline V gene. The CDR3 has 16 amino acids. CDR3 bases: TGTGCCAGCAGATCTCCCCTAGCGGGAGGGACCTACGAGCAGTACTTC. This translates into CASRSPLAGGTYEQYF.

The chain recombines TRBV5-1 with TRBJ1-6; TRBD1 is a possible D gene (5 bases). Trimming removed 0 bases at V and 8 bases at J, with 12 bases between. CDR1 and CDR2 (germline): SGHRS, YFSETQ. The CDR3 is 15 amino acids. CDR3 sequence reads: CASSLVAREDSPLHF. The CDR3 DNA is TGCGCCAGCAGCTTGGTAGCCAGGGAAGATTCACCCCTCCACTTT.

This rearrangement joins TRBV6-5 to TRBJ2-7; D remains unclear. V was shortened by 0 bases and J by 6 bases, with 6 bases between the two germline ends. Germline V lookup: CDR1 MNHEY, CDR2 SVGAGI. The CDR3 is made up of 12 amino acids. The chain's CDR3 is CASSYSGIEQYF. The CDR3 DNA follows: TGTGCCAGCAGTTACTCAGGGATCGAGCAGTACTTC.

There are a few counts of this clonotype. The rearrangement joins TRBV28 to TRBJ2-5; 9 bases map to TRBD2. CDR1 and CDR2 from the germline V gene are MDHEN and SYDVKM. Losses at the gene ends were 6 bases for V and 3 bases for J; bases not matched to a gene: 5. The CDR3 is 14 amino acids. The DNA of the CDR3 is TGTGCCAGCAGACTTAGCGGGAGAAAAGAGACCCAGTACTTC. Its protein is CASRLSGRKETQYF.

The chain uses TRBV19 and TRBJ2-7, with 8 bases that match TRBD1. The junction had 10 bases not matched to a gene; V was cut back by 5 bases and J by 4 bases. CDR3 length equals 15 residues. Germline V lookup: CDR1 LNHDA, CDR2 SQIVND (reference sequence). CDR3 sequence reads: CASSPSSGGEYEQYF. CDR3 sequence (DNA): TGTGCCAGTAGTCCGTCATCAGGGGGCGAGTACGAGCAGTACTTC.

This clonotype was picked up many times. V and J are TRBV29-1 and TRBJ2-7; 7 nucleotides line up with TRBD2. The V segment lost 6 bases and the J segment 4 bases; nucleotides outside the gene matches: 12. The germline V gene encodes CDR1 SQVTM and CDR2 ANQGSEA. The CDR3 is 14 amino acids. The CDR3 loop reads CSVKPSGAQYEQYF. The CDR3 DNA follows: TGCAGCGTCAAGCCTAGCGGAGCTCAATACGAGCAGTACTTC.

This clonotype was counted ten times or more. V and J are TRBV12-3 or TRBV12-4 and TRBJ1-1, with TRBD1 as a possible D gene (5 bases). The CDR3 totals 14 residues. V lost 8 bases, J lost 11 bases, and 24 bases lay in between. The CDR3 loop reads CASLNGPLRGFAFF. The CDR3, as DNA: TGTGCCAGCCTTAACGGCCCTCTGCGGGGGTTTGCTTTCTTT.

This clonotype was seen ten or more times. The gene calls are TRBV11-3 and TRBJ2-4; 10 nucleotides match TRBD2. Germline V gene data show CDR1 as SGHNT and CDR2 as YENEEA. V shed 1 base, J shed 2 bases, and the junction held 11 bases outside the gene matches. CDR3 length: 19 amino acids. CDR3 amino acids: CASSLVGLAAQSTKNIQYF. CDR3 nucleotides: TGTGCCAGCAGCTTAGTTGGACTAGCGGCCCAATCCACCAAAAACATTCAGTACTTC. Combining the CDR3 with reference TRBV11-3 and TRBJ2-4 gives the whole variable domain EAGVVQSPRYKIIEKKQPVAFWCNPISGHNTLYWYLQNLGQGPELLIRYENEEAVDDSQLPKDRFSAERLKGVDSTLKIQPAELGDSAVYLCASSLVGLAAQSTKNIQYFGAGTRLSVL.

This clonotype has just a few counts. This chain joins TRBV30 and TRBJ2-7; possible D gene TRBD2, 5 bases. The CDR3 spans 12 residues. Looked up from germline, CDR1 is GTSNPN and CDR2 is SVGIG (reference sequence). The chain's CDR3 is CESSAASNEQYF. CDR3 bases: TGTGAAAGTAGCGCCGCTTCAAACGAGCAGTACTTC.

The rearrangement joins TRBV5-1 to TRBJ1-1; TRBD1 aligns across 10 bases. CDR1 is SGHRS, CDR2 YFSETQ, per germline. CDR3 size: 14 residues. Germline trimming cut 0 bases from V and 11 bases from J; bases unmatched to any gene: 7. This CDR3 reads CASSLGTGGRLAFF. CDR3 sequence (DNA): TGCGCCAGCAGCTTGGGGACAGGGGGAAGGCTGGCTTTCTTT.